The rows below give T cell receptor beta chains drawn from one sample of a study of radiation and T cells in renal cell carcinoma. The data were produced by immunoSEQ multiplex PCR, yet TCRdb's version contains in-frame clones alone and is incomplete. The sample consists of approximately 120,000 clones, around 83% of them appearing once. The sequencing here drew on blood, taken from a patient whose treatment included radiotherapy and nephrectomy. These receptors came from a woman between 55 and 75 years old with renal cell carcinoma. Both conserved end residues are part of each CDR3. The order of the fields is J gene, D gene, V gene, clone size, CDR3 protein, CDR3 DNA. The D gene is left open where the match is weak. Rows give clone size only sometimes, using once, few, many, or a class for an expanded clone.

>TRBJ1-1|-|TRBV30|-
CAWSVRAGLLNTEAFF
TGTGCCTGGAGTGTACGGGCAGGCCTGTTGAACACTGAAGCTTTCTTT
>TRBJ1-1|-|TRBV13|few
CASSLEGETEAFF
TGTGCCAGCAGCTTGGAAGGGGAGACTGAAGCTTTCTTT
>TRBJ2-4|-|TRBV7-5|-
CARITVAKNIQYF
TGTGCCAGAATCACAGTAGCCAAAAACATTCAGTACTTC
>TRBJ1-2|TRBD1|TRBV15|-
CATSRGTGGYYGYTF
TGTGCCACCAGCAGAGGAACAGGGGGATACTATGGCTACACCTTC
>TRBJ1-1|-|TRBV7-3|-
CASSVGSNTEAFF
TGTGCCAGCAGCGTGGGGTCGAACACTGAAGCTTTCTTT
>TRBJ1-1|-|TRBV27|once
CASSYPGQEAFF
TGTGCCAGCAGTTATCCCGGCCAGGAAGCTTTCTTT
>TRBJ1-1|-|TRBV19|-
CASRGEFEAFF
TGTGCCAGTAGGGGGGAGTTTGAAGCTTTCTTT
>TRBJ2-3|-|TRBV27|-
CASSLELATSTDTQYF
TGTGCCAGCAGCCTTGAATTAGCGACCAGCACAGATACGCAGTATTTT
>TRBJ2-7|TRBD1|TRBV2|once
CASRQGAPYEQYF
TGTGCCAGCAGACAGGGGGCGCCCTACGAGCAGTACTTC
>TRBJ2-3|TRBD1|TRBV2|few
CASSVWGQTPTDTQYF
TGTGCCAGCAGTGTATGGGGACAGACACCCACAGATACGCAGTATTTT
>TRBJ2-1|-|TRBV11-2|-
CASSQERTPSYNEQFF
TGTGCCAGCAGCCAGGAGCGGACGCCCAGCTACAATGAGCAGTTCTTC
>TRBJ1-1|TRBD1|TRBV5-1|-
CASSSPGQKEAFF
TGCGCCAGCAGCTCGCCGGGACAGAAAGAAGCTTTCTTT
>TRBJ2-3|-|TRBV19|-
CASSIQGTDTQYF
TGTGCCAGTAGTATACAGGGCACAGATACGCAGTATTTT
>TRBJ2-5|-|TRBV7-6|-
CASSLGTLQETQYF
TGTGCCAGCAGCTTGGGTACTCTACAAGAGACCCAGTACTTC
>TRBJ2-7|TRBD1|TRBV19|few
CASSSGGETGHYEQYF
TGTGCCAGTAGTTCCGGTGGGGAGACAGGGCACTACGAGCAGTACTTC
>TRBJ2-7|-|TRBV29-1|-
CSGQRDSYEQYF
TGCAGCGGGCAAAGGGACTCCTACGAGCAGTACTTC
>TRBJ1-6|-|TRBV7-3|-
CASSLMRDSPLHF
TGTGCCAGCAGCTTAATGCGGGATTCACCCCTCCACTTT
>TRBJ1-4|-|TRBV7-2|few
CASSPIGLGLGEKLFF
TGTGCCAGCAGCCCAATAGGTCTGGGCTTGGGGGAAAAACTGTTTTTT
>TRBJ2-7|TRBD1|TRBV28|-
CASSLYQGAHKDEQYF
TGTGCCAGCAGTTTATATCAGGGGGCGCATAAGGACGAGCAGTACTTC
>TRBJ1-2|-|TRBV2|-
CASREQAQPNYGYTF
TGTGCCAGCAGAGAGCAGGCCCAGCCTAACTATGGCTACACCTTC
>TRBJ1-1|-|TRBV29-1|few
CSVVRTNTEAFF
TGCAGCGTTGTCAGGACGAACACTGAAGCTTTCTTT
>TRBJ2-1|TRBD2|TRBV5-4|once
CASFWYAGDEQFF
TGTGCCAGCTTCTGGTATGCGGGGGATGAGCAGTTCTTC
>TRBJ2-2|TRBD2|TRBV15|-
CATSRDGGGHGELFF
TGTGCCACCAGCAGAGATGGGGGGGGTCACGGGGAGCTGTTTTTT
>TRBJ2-1|-|TRBV6-1|once
CASSYPTDKVF
TGTGCCAGCAGTTACCCGACTGATAAGGTCTTC
>TRBJ2-5|TRBD1|TRBV5-5|-
CASSSDRGGTQYF
TGTGCCAGCAGCTCGGACAGGGGGGGGACCCAGTACTTC
>TRBJ1-1|-|TRBV6-5|-
CASKFGGNTEAFF
TGTGCCAGCAAGTTCGGGGGGAACACTGAAGCTTTCTTT
>TRBJ1-6|-|TRBV10-3|-
CAISESGLQANSPLHF
TGTGCCATCAGTGAGTCCGGGTTACAGGCAAATTCACCCCTCCACTTT
>TRBJ2-5|TRBD1|TRBV7-8|-
CASSTGTGGAETQYF
TGTGCCAGCAGCACGGGGACAGGGGGCGCAGAGACCCAGTACTTC
>TRBJ2-5|-|TRBV29-1|-
CSVVGGRFGETQYF
TGCAGCGTCGTCGGGGGACGCTTTGGTGAGACCCAGTACTTC
>TRBJ2-3|-|TRBV7-6|-
CASSLDGRVRVNTQYF
TGTGCCAGCAGCTTAGATGGCAGGGTCCGAGTGAATACGCAGTATTTT
>TRBJ2-7|-|TRBV6-1|-
CASSFSGFEQYF
TGTGCCAGCAGTTTTTCAGGGTTCGAGCAGTACTTC
>TRBJ2-1|-|TRBV27|-
CASSSYYGGNEQFF
TGTGCCAGCAGTTCCTACTACGGGGGCAATGAGCAGTTCTTC
>TRBJ1-3|-|TRBV30|-
CAWSDPARTVGNTIYF
TGTGCCTGGAGTGACCCCGCCCGGACAGTTGGAAACACCATATATTTT
>TRBJ2-3|-|TRBV5-1|-
CASSPGQRRITDTQYF
TGCGCCAGCAGCCCTGGACAGAGACGTATCACAGATACGCAGTATTTT
>TRBJ1-5|-|TRBV28|-
CASSSGQPSNQPQHF
TGTGCCAGCAGTTCTGGACAGCCTAGCAATCAGCCCCAGCATTTT
>TRBJ2-7|-|TRBV10-3|-
CAISFIRGGSYEQYF
TGTGCCATCAGTTTCATCAGGGGGGGCTCCTACGAGCAGTACTTC
>TRBJ1-1|-|TRBV11-2|-
CASSRGLYTEAFF
TGTGCCAGCAGCCGCGGTTTATACACTGAAGCTTTCTTT
>TRBJ2-2|TRBD2|TRBV27|-
CASSLLLAGAGELFF
TGTGCCAGCAGTTTATTACTAGCGGGAGCCGGGGAGCTGTTTTTT
>TRBJ2-1|TRBD2|TRBV9|-
CASNTAGWNNEQFF
TGTGCCAGCAATACAGCGGGATGGAACAATGAGCAGTTCTTC
>TRBJ1-1|TRBD1|TRBV19|-
CASSVTGEWVFHTEAFF
TGTGCCAGTAGCGTGACAGGGGAATGGGTTTTTCACACTGAAGCTTTCTTT
>TRBJ1-1|-|TRBV5-1|few
CASSLIMNTEAFF
TGCGCCAGCAGCTTGATAATGAACACTGAAGCTTTCTTT
>TRBJ1-2|-|TRBV5-8|-
CASSLEWGANYGYTF
TGTGCCAGCAGCTTGGAGTGGGGGGCTAACTATGGCTACACCTTC
>TRBJ2-7|-|TRBV20-1|-
CSARESYEQYF
TGCAGTGCCCGGGAGTCCTACGAGCAGTACTTC
>TRBJ2-3|TRBD2|TRBV7-7|-
CASSPRAGGLSTDTQYF
TGTGCTAGCAGCCCTAGAGCGGGGGGGCTAAGCACAGATACGCAGTATTTT
>TRBJ1-2|-|TRBV6-6|-
CASSYSGGGSGYTF
TGTGCCAGCAGTTACTCGGGTGGGGGATCTGGCTACACCTTC
>TRBJ1-6|TRBD1|TRBV27|-
CASSLTGQWERSPLHF
TGTGCCAGCAGTTTAACGGGACAGTGGGAGCGGTCACCCCTCCACTTT
>TRBJ1-1|-|TRBV18|-
CASSPTEGMSTEAFF
TGTGCCAGCTCACCAACGGAAGGTATGTCGACTGAAGCTTTCTTT
>TRBJ2-7|-|TRBV7-2|-
CASSLGPRSYEQYF
TGTGCCAGCAGCTTAGGGCCAAGGTCTTACGAGCAGTACTTC
>TRBJ2-5|-|TRBV28|-
CASSNFDSIQETQYF
TGTGCCAGCAGCAATTTTGACAGTATCCAAGAGACCCAGTACTTC
>TRBJ2-3|-|TRBV5-4|once
CASSLEGLNTDTQYF
TGTGCCAGCAGCTTGGAAGGGTTAAACACAGATACGCAGTATTTT
>TRBJ1-2|-|TRBV6-6|-
CASSQGSIYGYTF
TGTGCCAGCAGCCAGGGGAGTATCTATGGCTACACCTTC
>TRBJ1-2|-|TRBV5-4|-
CASSSDPGRGGYTF
TGTGCCAGCAGCTCGGACCCCGGCCGGGGTGGCTACACCTTC
>TRBJ2-3|-|TRBV12-1|-
CASSFSIIFSGGQSTDTQYF
TGTGCCAGCAGCTTCAGCATTATATTTTCAGGGGGCCAGAGCACAGATACGCAGTATTTT
>TRBJ2-1|-|TRBV6-1|-
CASSEVGLLSYNEQFF
TGTGCCAGCAGTGAAGTAGGTCTCCTCTCCTACAATGAGCAGTTCTTC
>TRBJ2-7|-|TRBV19|-
CASSIQVSGYEQYF
TGTGCCAGTAGTATACAGGTCTCGGGCTACGAGCAGTACTTC
>TRBJ2-1|-|TRBV20-1|-
CSGPMYNEQFF
TGCAGTGGCCCGATGTACAATGAGCAGTTCTTC
>TRBJ2-5|TRBD2|TRBV4-2|-
CASSPSLHGTSGEETQYF
TGTGCCAGCAGCCCTTCCCTTCATGGGACTAGCGGTGAAGAGACCCAGTACTTC
>TRBJ2-5|TRBD2|TRBV14|-
CASSPLGLAGLETQYF
TGTGCCAGCAGCCCCTTAGGCCTAGCGGGACTCGAGACCCAGTACTTC